This T cell receptor (beta chain) appears in the sequencing data of a study of Ad26.COV2.S vaccination and SARS-CoV-2 variants. Notes on the study in general: Vaccine recipients posted higher spike-specific TCR breadth than their placebo counterparts. An underestimation of total T cell responses may have resulted from the TCR breadth and depth analyses.

Points on this clone: The antigen is undetermined.

Treatment given: about 20 received Ad26.COV2.S at low or high dose, single or two shots; roughly five received placebo; per-sample allocation not given. Following the first vaccine or placebo injection, samples were taken on day 63. An Ad26 vector that expressed Wuhan-strain SARS-CoV-2 spike constituted the vaccine. Germline loops: CDR1 SGHNT, CDR2 YYREEE (reference sequence). The CDR3 runs 18 residues. V was cut by 0 bases and J by 0 bases, with 16 bases left in between. Measured with immunoSEQ multiplex PCR; TCRdb has only the in-frame clones, and not every one. The sample has 250,000 to 300,000 clones; about 89% are singletons.

The chain links TRBV5-4 to TRBJ1-3, with D unclear. The sample was peripheral blood, taken in a trial of Ad26.COV2.S vaccine versus placebo. The receptor comes from a person aged 18 to 59 who received the Ad26.COV2.S COVID-19 vaccine or a placebo. The CDR3: CASSLGGSRVPSGNTIYF. DNA of the CDR3: TGTGCCAGCAGCTTGGGTGGTAGTCGGGTCCCCTCTGGAAACACCATATATTTT.